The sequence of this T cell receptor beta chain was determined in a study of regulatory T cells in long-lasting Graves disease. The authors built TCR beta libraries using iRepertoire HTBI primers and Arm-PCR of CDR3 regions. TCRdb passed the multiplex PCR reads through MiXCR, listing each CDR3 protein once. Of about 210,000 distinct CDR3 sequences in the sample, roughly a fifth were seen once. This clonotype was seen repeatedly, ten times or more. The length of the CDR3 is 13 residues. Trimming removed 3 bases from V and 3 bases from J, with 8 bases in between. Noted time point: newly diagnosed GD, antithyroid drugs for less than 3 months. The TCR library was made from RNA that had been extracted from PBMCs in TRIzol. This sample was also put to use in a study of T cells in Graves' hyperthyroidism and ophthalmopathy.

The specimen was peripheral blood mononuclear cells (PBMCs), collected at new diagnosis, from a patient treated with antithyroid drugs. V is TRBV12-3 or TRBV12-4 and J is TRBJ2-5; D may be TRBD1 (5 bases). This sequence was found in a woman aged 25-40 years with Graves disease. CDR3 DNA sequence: TGTGCCAGCAGTTTGTTGGACAAAGAGACCCAGTACTTC. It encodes CASSLLDKETQYF.